A selection of T cell receptor beta chains follows, all from one sample in a study of lymphopenia after photon versus proton radiotherapy. Clones were read by immunoSEQ multiplex PCR, and TCRdb kept only the in-frame ones, dropping some. The sample yields some 38,000 clones, 92% seen once. The sample consisted of peripheral blood, taken from a patient treated with photon-based radiotherapy. The receptors were gathered from a man aged 55 to 70 with cholangiocarcinoma. The conserved cysteine and the conserved F or W are not part of the CDR3 here.

v_gene: TRBV6-6
j_gene: TRBJ1-5
CDR3aa: ASSYHRGDQPQH

v_gene: TRBV2
j_gene: TRBJ2-6
CDR3aa: AERTGAGANVLT

v_gene: TRBV5-4
j_gene: TRBJ2-3
CDR3aa: ASSSAEVSTDTQY

v_gene: TRBV15
j_gene: TRBJ1-2
CDR3aa: ATSSRRQGAGYT

v_gene: TRBV7-3
j_gene: TRBJ2-3
CDR3aa: ASSLNPGWQGSTDTQY

v_gene: TRBV4-1
j_gene: TRBJ2-1
CDR3aa: ASSQAGTSSYNEQF

v_gene: TRBV7-6
j_gene: TRBJ2-1
CDR3aa: ASSLDGRTSWEQF

v_gene: TRBV14
j_gene: TRBJ1-3
CDR3aa: ASSLGGNTIY

v_gene: TRBV12-5
j_gene: TRBJ2-1
CDR3aa: ASGLSVHRSYNEQF

v_gene: TRBV6-5
j_gene: TRBJ1-2
CDR3aa: ASSYSAANNYGYT

v_gene: TRBV7-9
j_gene: TRBJ2-2
CDR3aa: ASEKPGLAGAGNTGELF